The clone carrying this T cell receptor beta chain appeared many times. An end of the junction differs from the germline gene, which may be a read error. TCRdb recomputed calls from the RT-PCR reads with MiXCR, one row per CDR3 protein. The table records approximately 720,000 distinct CDR3 sequences, approximately 15% of them present only once. CDR3 size: 14 residues. Germline V gene data show CDR1 as SGHTA and CDR2 as FQGNSA. Sequenced sample: memory CD4+ T cells from blood. The chain couples TRBV7-2 to TRBJ1-5; TRBD1 is a possible D gene (6 bases). The receptor was isolated from a female donor in good health, serving as a healthy control. CDR3 DNA: TGTGCCAGCAACTTAATGGGGGGGGCCCAGCCCCAGCATTTT. The encoded protein is CASNLMGGAQPQHF.